Below, 8 T cell receptor beta chains from the same sample are listed, as sequenced in a study of cytomegalovirus exposure and HLA in healthy donors (dated 2017 in TCRdb). Library creation used the immunoSEQ multiplex PCR assay. For the multiplex PCR, a mixture combining 60 forward primers for TCR Vbeta segments and 13 reverse primers for TCR Jbeta segments was used. This immuneACCESS table, as held by TCRdb, lists in-frame sequences with V and J called but not all clones. Of the missing ones, under half trace to an unresolved V gene in checked studies; the others have no known cause. This sample's records show approximately 45,000 clones. Jointly, the top ten make up 2.1% of the sample. The sequenced material came from PBMCs. The origin of the receptors is a middle-aged woman in good health and CMV-seronegative.

Turning to this clone: Other DNA sequences in this sample translate to the same CDR3. The chain carries TRBV7-6 and TRBJ1-6; no clear D gene. V lost 1 base, J lost 8 bases, and 6 bases lay in between. The germline CDR1 and CDR2 sequences are SGHVS and FNYEAQ. This CDR3 has 13 residues. Here the CDR3 reads CASSLVADSPLHF. In nucleotides, the CDR3 is TGTGCCAGCAGCTTAGTAGCGGATTCACCCCTCCACTTT.

The CDR3 is CASRSPWDSNTGELFF. In DNA, the CDR3 is TGTGCCAGTAGGAGCCCTTGGGACTCGAACACCGGGGAGCTGTTTTTT. V is TRBV19 and J is TRBJ2-2, with D maybe TRBD2 (6 bases). V dropped 6 bases and J dropped 0 bases, with 14 bases sitting between them. Germline V gene sequence: CDR1 LNHDA, CDR2 SQIVND (reference sequence). The CDR3 loop spans 16 amino acids.

The chain combines TRBV6-5 with TRBJ2-7, with 8 bases identical to TRBD2. CDR1 and CDR2 from the germline V gene are MNHEY and SVGAGI. The CDR3 has 15 amino acids. Losses at the gene ends were 8 bases for V and 5 bases for J; bases not matched to a gene: 14. For the CDR3, the DNA is TGTGCCAGCTCAAACCGGGCGGGGGGCGGCGACGAGCAGTACTTC. It encodes CASSNRAGGGDEQYF.

The chain joins TRBV19 to TRBJ1-1; 9 nucleotides align to TRBD1. Per germline, CDR1 LNHDA and CDR2 SQIVND (reference sequence). Trimming took 6 bases from V and 6 from J; bases not matched to a gene: 8. The CDR3 length is 14 residues. The CDR3 DNA is TGTGCCAGTAGAAACAGGGGGCACGGCGCTGAAGCTTTCTTT. Translation gives CASRNRGHGAEAFF.

The chain couples TRBV5-6 to TRBJ2-7, with 7 bases aligning to TRBD2. With V trimmed by 4 bases and J by 9 bases, 10 bases remained unmatched. Germline values: CDR1 SGHDT, CDR2 YYEEEE. This CDR3 is 13 amino acids long. This CDR3 is CASSPGRVERQYF. The CDR3 coding sequence is TGTGCCAGCAGCCCGGGGAGGGTGGAACGGCAGTACTTC.

The V call is TRBV18, the J call TRBJ2-6; no clear D. This CDR3 is built from 15 residues. Trimming cost V 3 bases and J 4 bases, with 10 bases left between them. Germline assignment: CDR1 KGHSH and CDR2 LQKENI. The CDR3 is CASSPTTSGANVLTF. DNA of the CDR3: TGTGCCAGCTCACCCACAACCTCCGGGGCCAACGTCCTGACTTTC.

The chain uses TRBV7-3 and TRBJ2-3; D possibly corresponds to TRBD1 (5 bases). V was shortened by 2 bases and J by 4 bases, with 13 bases between the two germline ends. Germline CDR1 and CDR2: SGHTA and FQGTGA. There are 15 residues in the CDR3. This CDR3 is CASSLGRVLPDTQYF. CDR3 DNA: TGTGCCAGCAGCTTAGGCAGGGTCCTCCCAGATACGCAGTATTTT.

The chain recombines TRBV4-1 with TRBJ1-5; 8 positions agree with TRBD1. Germline CDR1 is MGHRA and CDR2 is YSYEKL. The CDR3 has 15 residues. Trimming took 2 bases from V and 2 from J; bases not matched to a gene: 2. CDR3 DNA sequence: TGCGCCAGCAGCCAACCGGGACAGGGCAATCAGCCCCAGCATTTT. Translated: CASSQPGQGNQPQHF.